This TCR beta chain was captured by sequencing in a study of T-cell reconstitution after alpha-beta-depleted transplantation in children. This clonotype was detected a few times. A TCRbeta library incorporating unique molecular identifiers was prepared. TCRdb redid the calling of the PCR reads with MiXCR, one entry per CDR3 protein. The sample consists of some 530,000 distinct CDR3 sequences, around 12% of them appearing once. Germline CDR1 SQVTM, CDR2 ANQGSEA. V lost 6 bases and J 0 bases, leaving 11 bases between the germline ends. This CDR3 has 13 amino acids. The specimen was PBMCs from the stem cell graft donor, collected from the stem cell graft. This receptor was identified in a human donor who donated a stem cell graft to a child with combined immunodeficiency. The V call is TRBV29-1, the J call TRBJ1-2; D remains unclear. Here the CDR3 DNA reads TGCAGCGTGCCGAACTCAGCTAACTATGGCTACACCTTC. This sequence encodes CSVPNSANYGYTF.